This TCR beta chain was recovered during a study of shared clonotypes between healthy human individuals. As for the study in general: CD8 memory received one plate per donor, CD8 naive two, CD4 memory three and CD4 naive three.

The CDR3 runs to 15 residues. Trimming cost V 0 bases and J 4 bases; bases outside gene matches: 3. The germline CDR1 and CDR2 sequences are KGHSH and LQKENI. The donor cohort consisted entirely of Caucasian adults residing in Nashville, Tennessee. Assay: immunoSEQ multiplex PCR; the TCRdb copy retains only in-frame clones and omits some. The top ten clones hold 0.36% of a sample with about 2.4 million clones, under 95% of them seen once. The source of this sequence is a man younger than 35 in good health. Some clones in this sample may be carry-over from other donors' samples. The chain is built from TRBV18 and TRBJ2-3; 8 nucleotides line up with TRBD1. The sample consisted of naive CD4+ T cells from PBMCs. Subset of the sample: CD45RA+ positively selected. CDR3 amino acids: CASSPPWTGPDTQYF. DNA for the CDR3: TGTGCCAGCTCACCACCGTGGACAGGGCCAGATACGCAGTATTTT. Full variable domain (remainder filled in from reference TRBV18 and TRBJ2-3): NAGVMQNPRHLVRRRGQEARLRCSPMKGHSHVYWYRQLPEEGLKFMVYLQKENIIDESGMPKERFSAEFPKEGPSILRIQQVVRGDSAAYFCASSPPWTGPDTQYFGPGTRLTVL.